This TCR beta chain came from a study of T-cell reconstitution after alpha-beta-depleted transplantation in children. The CDR3 contains 14 residues. Germline V gene sequence: CDR1 ENHRY, CDR2 SYGVKD. The V gene end was trimmed by 5 bases and the J gene end by 5 bases; junction bases not matched to a gene: 6. During its preparation, the TCRbeta library received unique molecular identifiers. TCRdb used MiXCR to reprocess the PCR reads, holding one entry per CDR3 protein. The sample lists approximately 630,000 distinct CDR3 sequences, less than 15% occurring once. The sample was PBMCs, taken before TCRalphabeta/CD19-depleted stem cell transplant. V usage is TRBV10-3 and J usage is TRBJ2-5, with 9 nucleotides matching TRBD1. This receptor was obtained from a girl aged 2 to 9 with congenital amegakaryocytic thrombocytopenia, due to receive a stem cell transplant. The CDR3 loop reads CAISTRTGAETQYF. The CDR3 coding sequence is TGTGCCATCAGTACCCGGACAGGGGCGGAGACCCAGTACTTC.